This TCR beta chain was retrieved from a study of control samples from healthy donors and cancer patients. Sequenced by immunoSEQ multiplex PCR; TCRdb stores in-frame clones only, minus some. The sample contains over 100,000 clones, about 91% of which appear only once. Germline trimming cut 2 bases from V and 4 bases from J; bases unmatched to any gene: 6. Looked up from germline, CDR1 is MNHNS and CDR2 is SASEGT. The CDR3 has 15 amino acids. The chain combines TRBV6-1 with TRBJ2-3; the match to TRBD1 covers 7 bases. This receptor was identified in a woman younger than 35 in good health. Sequenced input: blood. CDR3 protein: CASSEMTGYSDTQYF. In DNA form, the CDR3 reads TGTGCCAGCAGTGAAATGACAGGGTATTCAGATACGCAGTATTTT.